This T cell receptor (beta chain) stems from a study of cytomegalovirus exposure and HLA in healthy donors. This clone was detected only once. The PCR had 60 Vbeta and 13 Jbeta primers. Using immunoSEQ multiplex PCR, the repertoire was profiled, and TCRdb retains in-frame clones only, with some absent. This table has 150,000 to 200,000 clones, roughly 72% appearing once. CDR3 length equals 16 residues. The J segment lost 3 bases and the V segment lost 7 bases, leaving 12 bases of the junction unmatched. CDR1 is MDHEN, CDR2 SYDVKM, per germline. This TCR derives from a woman between 40 and 50 years old in good health and CMV-seronegative. The sample was PBMCs. The chain couples TRBV28 to TRBJ2-1; 7 bases match TRBD2. CDR3 DNA sequence: TGTGCCAGCACCCCAAGGGAGGGAGGGATCTACAATGAGCAGTTCTTC. Amino acids: CASTPREGGIYNEQFF.